What follows are 20 T cell receptor beta chains derived from one specimen sequenced in a study of blood T cells in healthy people across ages. Primed by a sample-barcoded 5' primer and a J-beta primer mix, a second PCR proceeded for about 6 to 12 cycles. MiXCR, run by TCRdb on the 5' RACE reads, gives a single entry per CDR3 protein. Among some 1.5 million distinct CDR3 sequences listed, 28% were seen once. Material for sequencing was blood. The receptors were sampled from a young woman in good health.

This clonotype was detected a few times. The genes are TRBV5-1 and TRBJ1-5; D not resolved. The length of the CDR3 is 12 residues. Germline-derived CDR1 and CDR2 are SGHRS and YFSETQ. Trimming cost V 9 bases and J 9 bases, with 16 bases left between them. CDR3 DNA: TGCGCCATCAGTCCGGACGGGATGCCCCAGCATTTT. This codes for CAISPDGMPQHF.

The genes are TRBV7-7 and TRBJ2-5, with D possibly called TRBD1 or TRBD2 (5 bases each). Trimming removed 1 base from V and 5 bases from J, with 14 bases in between. From germline, CDR1 is SSHAT and CDR2 FNYEAQ (reference sequence). CDR3 size: 15 residues. CDR3 amino acids: CASSLGWDHAETQYF. Written as DNA, the CDR3 is TGTGCCAGCAGCTTAGGGTGGGACCACGCGGAGACCCAGTACTTC.

The rearrangement links TRBV15 to TRBJ1-2, with D possibly being TRBD1 (6 bases). V lost 0 bases, J lost 1 base, and 12 bases lay in between. CDR1 LNHNV and CDR2 YYDKDF come from the germline V gene (reference sequence). CDR3 length: 16 amino acids. CDR3: CATSRDSRGLNYGYTF. The CDR3 DNA follows: TGTGCCACCAGCAGAGATAGCCGGGGGCTTAACTATGGCTACACCTTC.

This clonotype was seen many times. The chain combines TRBV6-2 or TRBV6-3 with TRBJ2-7; D is undetermined. The V end was cut by 5 bases, the J end by 3 bases, with 8 bases between. CDR1 is MNHEY, CDR2 SVGEGT, per germline. The length of the CDR3 is 12 residues. CDR3 nucleotides: TGTGCCAGCAGTCAGATCTACTACGAGCAGTACTTC. It translates to CASSQIYYEQYF.

This clonotype occurred many times. The genes are TRBV20-1 and TRBJ1-5; 7 bases are a match to TRBD1. The germline gives CDR1 DFQATT, CDR2 SNEGSKA (reference sequence). This CDR3 contains 12 residues. Unmatched junction bases numbered 2, after V lost 7 bases and J lost 2 bases. The DNA for the CDR3 is TGCAGTGGACAGGGCGGCAATCAGCCCCAGCATTTT. Residues: CSGQGGNQPQHF.

V usage is TRBV24-1 and J usage is TRBJ1-1; a possible D gene is TRBD1 (6 bases). The V and J ends lost 4 bases and 8 bases respectively, with 16 bases between them. The V gene's germline CDR1 is KGHDR and CDR2 SFDVKD. This CDR3 contains 14 residues. The CDR3 spells CATSDARGSDEAFF. CDR3 bases: TGTGCCACCAGTGACGCCAGGGGATCGGACGAAGCTTTCTTT.

This clonotype has at least ten counts. The chain couples TRBV4-3 to TRBJ2-4; D not certain. Germline CDR1 reads LGHNA; CDR2 reads YSLEER. The CDR3 is 17 amino acids. The V end lost 0 bases, the J end lost 2 bases, and 14 bases lay between the germline ends. The CDR3 reads CASSQDVSVLPKNIQYF. The CDR3 nucleotides read TGCGCCAGCAGCCAAGATGTATCGGTGTTACCCAAAAACATTCAGTACTTC.

This clonotype came up a few times. The rearrangement links TRBV5-1 to TRBJ2-5, with a possible D match to TRBD2 (6 bases). Deletions cut 4 bases from V and 5 bases from J, with 15 bases between. This CDR3 contains 14 residues. CDR1 is SGHRS and CDR2 is YFSETQ in the germline V gene. The CDR3 is CASSPNGGEETQYF. The CDR3 DNA is TGCGCCAGCAGCCCGAACGGGGGAGAGGAGACCCAGTACTTC.

Regarding this clonotype: Given a much more abundant clone one base away, this may be a read error. V and J are TRBV10-1 and TRBJ2-1, with 9 bases that match TRBD2. CDR3 length: 15 amino acids. Germline assignment: CDR1 WNHNN and CDR2 SYGVQD (reference sequence). The junction had 8 bases not matched to a gene; V was cut back by 3 bases and J by 8 bases. The CDR3 is CASSEWVAGADEQFF. The CDR3 coding sequence is TGCGCCAGCAGTGAATGGGTAGCGGGAGCGGATGAGCAGTTCTTC.

This clonotype was seen only a few times. Relative to the germline gene, one junction end is altered; a read error may explain this. V and J are TRBV7-9 and TRBJ2-1; possible D gene TRBD2, 6 bases. CDR3 size: 13 residues. Germline values: CDR1 SEHNR, CDR2 FQNEAQ (reference sequence). The CDR3 protein is CASRLGGDNEQFF. The CDR3 DNA reads TGTGCCAGCAGGTTAGGAGGGGACAATGAGCAGTTCTTC.

This sequence joins TRBV9 and TRBJ2-3; TRBD2 matches at 12 bases. CDR1 and CDR2 from the germline V gene are SGDLS and YYNGEE. The J segment lost 3 bases and the V segment lost 3 bases, leaving 2 bases of the junction unmatched. This CDR3 spans 15 amino acids. In nucleotides, the CDR3 is TGTGCCAGCAGCGCTAGCGGGAGGGGGACAGATACGCAGTATTTT. Its protein is CASSASGRGTDTQYF.

The table lists this clonotype with many counts. V gene TRBV10-3 combines with J gene TRBJ2-5; D could derive from TRBD1 or TRBD2 (6 bases each). CDR3 length: 13 residues. The V gene's germline CDR1 is ENHRY and CDR2 SYGVKD. V lost 6 bases and J 5 bases, leaving 13 bases between the germline ends. CDR3 DNA sequence: TGTGCCATCAGCGGTGGGGGGCGGGAGACCCAGTACTTC. Its protein is CAISGGGRETQYF.

The sample holds many counts of this clonotype. The DNA is left out, because the CDR3 cannot be placed on it with certainty; the CDR3 is given as TCRdb lists it. This rearrangement joins TRBV6-2 or TRBV6-3 to TRBJ2-7; the D call of TRBD1 is as the table states it, not checked on the DNA. The CDR3 spans 14 amino acids, including both terminal residues. Germline V gene data show CDR1 as MNHEY and CDR2 as SVGEGT. This CDR3 reads CASSYFGQGASLYF.

This clonotype has just a few counts. The V and J genes are TRBV20-1 and TRBJ1-2; D perhaps matches TRBD1 (6 bases). The CDR3 covers 15 residues. Germline assignment: CDR1 DFQATT and CDR2 SNEGSKA (reference sequence). Trimming pared 6 bases from V and 0 bases from J, leaving 17 bases between. CDR3 sequence (DNA): TGCAGTGCCAAGGGGGGCCCGGGGGCTAACTATGGCTACACCTTC. Protein: CSAKGGPGANYGYTF.

At least ten counts were recorded for this clonotype. The V gene is TRBV19, the J gene TRBJ2-6; TRBD1 matches at 9 bases. Looked up from germline, CDR1 is LNHDA and CDR2 is SQIVND (reference sequence). J gave up 0 bases and V 8 bases, and 2 bases lay outside the gene matches. This CDR3 is built from 15 residues. The CDR3, as DNA: TGTGCCAGTGGGACAGGGAGCTCTGGGGCCAACGTCCTGACTTTC. It translates to CASGTGSSGANVLTF.

V gene TRBV7-2 combines with J gene TRBJ2-5, with D possibly being TRBD2 (6 bases). Trimming took off 1 base at V and 7 bases at J, with 16 bases between the two ends. Germline V CDR1 and CDR2: SGHTA, FQGNSA. The CDR3 runs 15 residues. The CDR3 DNA reads as TGTGCCAGCAGCTTAGGCAGGGACTCCGGGGGGACCCAGTACTTC. It yields the protein CASSLGRDSGGTQYF.

This clonotype has only a few counts. V and J are TRBV29-1 and TRBJ1-2, with 9 bases that match TRBD1. V lost 7 bases to trimming and J lost 3 bases; unmatched junction nucleotides: 6. The CDR3 is made up of 13 amino acids. Germline V gives CDR1 SQVTM, CDR2 ANQGSEA. The CDR3 DNA reads TGCAGCGCCCGGACAGGGGATGACTATGGCTACACCTTC. Its translation is CSARTGDDYGYTF.

The chain couples TRBV20-1 to TRBJ2-7, with 9 bases that match TRBD2. The length of the CDR3 is 15 residues. Germline CDR1 is DFQATT and CDR2 is SNEGSKA (reference sequence). The V segment lost 2 bases and the J segment 7 bases; nucleotides outside the gene matches: 12. The CDR3 loop is CSARPLAGLYNEQYF. The CDR3 bases are TGCAGTGCTAGACCCCTAGCGGGACTCTACAATGAGCAGTACTTC.

The chain uses TRBV7-8 and TRBJ2-3, with 8 bases lining up with TRBD2. Germline assignment: CDR1 SGHVS and CDR2 FQNEAQ. After removal of 1 base from V and 1 base from J, the junction contained 4 bases not matched to a gene. The CDR3 loop spans 16 amino acids. The DNA of the CDR3 is TGTGCCAGCAGCTTAGGACCAGCGGGGGGCACAGATACGCAGTATTTT. This encodes CASSLGPAGGTDTQYF.

The chain uses TRBV28 and TRBJ1-2, with D uncertain. This CDR3 has 13 amino acids. The germline V gene encodes CDR1 MDHEN and CDR2 SYDVKM. The V gene lost 10 bases and the J gene lost 8 bases, with 20 bases spanning the gap. The CDR3 is CATKSSGLGGYTF. The CDR3 coding sequence is TGTGCCACCAAATCGTCAGGTCTAGGAGGCTACACCTTC.